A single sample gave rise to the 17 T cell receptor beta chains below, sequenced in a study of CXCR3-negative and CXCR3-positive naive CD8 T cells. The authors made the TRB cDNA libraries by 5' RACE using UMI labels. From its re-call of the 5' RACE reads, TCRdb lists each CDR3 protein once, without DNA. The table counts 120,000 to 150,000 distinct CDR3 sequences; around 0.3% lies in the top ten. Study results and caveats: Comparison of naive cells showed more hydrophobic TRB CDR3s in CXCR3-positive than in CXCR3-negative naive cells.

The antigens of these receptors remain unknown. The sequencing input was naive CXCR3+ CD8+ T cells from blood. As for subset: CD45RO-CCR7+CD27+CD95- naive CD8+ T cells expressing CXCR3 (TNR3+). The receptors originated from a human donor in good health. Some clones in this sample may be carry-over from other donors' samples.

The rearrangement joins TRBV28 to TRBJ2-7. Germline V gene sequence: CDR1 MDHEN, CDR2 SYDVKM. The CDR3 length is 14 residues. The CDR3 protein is CASSSQGIIYEQYF.

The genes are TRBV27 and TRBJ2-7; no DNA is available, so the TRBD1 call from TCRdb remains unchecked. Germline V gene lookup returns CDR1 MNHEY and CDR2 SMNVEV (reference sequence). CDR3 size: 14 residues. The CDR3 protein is CASTAGGKSYEQYF.

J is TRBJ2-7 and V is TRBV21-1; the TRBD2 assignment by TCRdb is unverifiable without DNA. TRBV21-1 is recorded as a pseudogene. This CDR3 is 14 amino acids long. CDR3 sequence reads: CASSKIARPYEQYF.

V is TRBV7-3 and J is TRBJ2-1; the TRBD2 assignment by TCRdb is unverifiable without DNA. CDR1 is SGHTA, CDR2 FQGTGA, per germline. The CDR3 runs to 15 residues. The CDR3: CASSLTGTSGHGQFF.

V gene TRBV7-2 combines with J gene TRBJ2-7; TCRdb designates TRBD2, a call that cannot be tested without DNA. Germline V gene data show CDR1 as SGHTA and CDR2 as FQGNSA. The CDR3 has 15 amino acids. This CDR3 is CASSLAGGSSDEQYF.

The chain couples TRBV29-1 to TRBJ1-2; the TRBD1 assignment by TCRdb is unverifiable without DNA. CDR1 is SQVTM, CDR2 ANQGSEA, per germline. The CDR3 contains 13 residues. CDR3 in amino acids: CSVVGQGVYGYTF.

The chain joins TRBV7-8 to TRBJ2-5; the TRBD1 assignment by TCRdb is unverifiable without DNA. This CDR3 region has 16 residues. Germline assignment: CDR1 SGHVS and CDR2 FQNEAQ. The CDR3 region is CASSLYGGQGEETQYF.

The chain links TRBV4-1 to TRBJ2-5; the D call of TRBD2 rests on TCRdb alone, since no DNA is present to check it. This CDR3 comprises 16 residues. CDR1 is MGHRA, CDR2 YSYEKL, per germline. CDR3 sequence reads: CASSQIAGGPGETQYF.

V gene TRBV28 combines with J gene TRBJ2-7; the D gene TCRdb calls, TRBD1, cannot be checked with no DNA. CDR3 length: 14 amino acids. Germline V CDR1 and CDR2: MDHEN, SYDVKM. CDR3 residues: CASSSPDRKRSEYF.

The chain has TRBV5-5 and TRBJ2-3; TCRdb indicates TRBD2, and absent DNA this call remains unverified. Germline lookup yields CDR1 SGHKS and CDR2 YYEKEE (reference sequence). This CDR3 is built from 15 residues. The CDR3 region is CASSEGLAEYDTQYF.

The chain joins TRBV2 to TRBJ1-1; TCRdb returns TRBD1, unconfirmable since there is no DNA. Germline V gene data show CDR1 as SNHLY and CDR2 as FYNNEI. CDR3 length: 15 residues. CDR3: CASSPFSPGTGEAFF. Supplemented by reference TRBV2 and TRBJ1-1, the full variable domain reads EPEVTQTPSHQVTQMGQEVILRCVPISNHLYFYWYRQILGQKVEFLVSFYNNEISEKSEIFDDQFSVERPDGSNFTLKIRSTKLEDSAMYFCASSPFSPGTGEAFFGQGTRLTVV.

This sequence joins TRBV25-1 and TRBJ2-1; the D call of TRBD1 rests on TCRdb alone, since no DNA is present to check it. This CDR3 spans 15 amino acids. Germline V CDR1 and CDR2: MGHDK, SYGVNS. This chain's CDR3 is CASSARDRDYNEQFF.

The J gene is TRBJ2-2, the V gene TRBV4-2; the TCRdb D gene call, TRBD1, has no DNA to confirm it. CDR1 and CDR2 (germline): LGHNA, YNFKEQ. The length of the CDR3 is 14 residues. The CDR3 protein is CASSQDRDTGELFF.

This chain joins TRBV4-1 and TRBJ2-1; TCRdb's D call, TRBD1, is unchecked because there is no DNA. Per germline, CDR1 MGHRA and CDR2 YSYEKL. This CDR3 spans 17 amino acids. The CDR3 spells CASSQVQGASSYNEQFF.

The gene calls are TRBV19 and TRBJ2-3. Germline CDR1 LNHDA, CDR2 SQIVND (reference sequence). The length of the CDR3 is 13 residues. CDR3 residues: CASSGDLTDTQYF.

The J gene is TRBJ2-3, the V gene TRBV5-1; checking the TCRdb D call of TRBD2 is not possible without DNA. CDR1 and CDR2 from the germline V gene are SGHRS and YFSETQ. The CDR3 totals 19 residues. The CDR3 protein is CASSSTTSGTNPEWDTQYF.

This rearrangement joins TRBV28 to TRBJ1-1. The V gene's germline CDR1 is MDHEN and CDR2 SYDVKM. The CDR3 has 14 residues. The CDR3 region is CASSPRGISTEAFF.